This T cell receptor beta chain derives from a study of blood T cell repertoires in COVID-19. Study information: Samples representing acute and convalescent COVID-19 were sourced from the United States, Italy and Spain. The analysed material was cDNA or gDNA that came from T cells, B-cell-depleted T cells, or PBMCs.

Original data processing: Nucleated cell counts were estimated from reference gene primer amplification. Only in-frame clones appear in the TCRdb table, and some are missing; sequencing was by immunoSEQ multiplex PCR. The V and J calls and clone size were taken over from that table, and D and trimming were inferred from the DNA. The table lists approximately 15,000 clones, 80% to 90% of them singletons. The CDR3 runs 15 residues. J lost 2 bases, V lost 2 bases, and 3 bases had no gene match. From germline, CDR1 is MNHEY and CDR2 SMNVEV (reference sequence). The origin of this receptor is a man in his forties or fifties with active COVID-19. The source material was peripheral blood. V and J are TRBV27 and TRBJ2-1; 7 nucleotides line up with TRBD2. The CDR3 DNA sequence: TGTGCCAGCAGTTTAATGGCGGGAGCCTACAATGAGCAGTTCTTC. Its translation: CASSLMAGAYNEQFF.